This TCR beta chain was captured by sequencing in a study of blood T cell repertoires in COVID-19. As for the study in general: T cells, B-cell-depleted T cells, or PBMCs supplied cDNA or gDNA.

The germline CDR1 and CDR2 sequences are MGHRA and YSYEKL. The CDR3 is made up of 15 amino acids. V dropped 0 bases and J dropped 4 bases, with 9 bases sitting between them. The table came from immunoSEQ multiplex PCR; TCRdb's copy has only in-frame clones and leaves some out. The repertoire holds some 230,000 clones, with approximately 83% as singletons. This clonotype originated in an older woman with acute or convalescent COVID-19. The chain links TRBV4-1 to TRBJ2-2; tentatively, D is TRBD2 (5 bases). The sequenced sample consisted of peripheral blood. CDR3 loop: CASSQESGSTGELFF. DNA for the CDR3: TGCGCCAGCAGCCAAGAATCGGGGTCCACCGGGGAGCTGTTTTTT.